These 8 T cell receptor beta chains share one sample of origin, sequenced in a study of T cell responses to AZD1222 COVID-19 vaccine. Generated by immunoSEQ multiplex PCR, the TCRdb table keeps only in-frame clones and is missing some. There are approximately 82,000 clones in the sample; approximately 81% occur only once, and about 13% lies in the top ten. The sequenced sample was peripheral blood, obtained on day 0 of AZD1222 vaccination. The source is an adult in good health.

The rearrangement uses TRBV5-1 and TRBJ2-1; D is unclear. This CDR3 is built from 15 residues. CDR1 is SGHRS, CDR2 YFSETQ, per germline. V gave up 0 bases and J gave up 0 bases, with 7 bases separating them. This CDR3 is CASSLEQSSYNEQFF. The CDR3 DNA reads TGCGCCAGCAGCTTGGAACAGAGCTCCTACAATGAGCAGTTCTTC.

J is TRBJ1-5 and V is TRBV7-3; D ambiguous. Germline V gene sequence: CDR1 SGHTA, CDR2 FQGTGA. V was pared by 0 bases and J by 0 bases, with 6 bases between. This CDR3 is 15 amino acids long. CDR3 sequence reads: CASSLTGDSNQPQHF. The CDR3 DNA is TGTGCCAGCAGCTTAACAGGCGATAGCAATCAGCCCCAGCATTTT.

This chain connects TRBV6-5 to TRBJ1-3; 7 nucleotides line up with TRBD1. This CDR3 contains 15 residues. Germline V gene lookup returns CDR1 MNHEY and CDR2 SVGAGI. V gave up 6 bases and J gave up 6 bases; unmatched junction bases: 11. CDR3 in amino acids: CASRKGQGVVNTIYF. CDR3 coding DNA: TGTGCCAGCAGGAAGGGTCAGGGGGTTGTAAACACCATATATTTT.

The genes are TRBV13 and TRBJ2-7; D is possibly TRBD1 or TRBD2 (5 bases each). Germline assignment: CDR1 PRHDT and CDR2 FYEKMQ (reference sequence). The V end lost 5 bases, the J end lost 3 bases, and 11 bases lay between the germline ends. The CDR3 has 13 residues. In nucleotides, the CDR3 is TGTGCCAGCAGCCGGGGACCTTACTACGAGCAGTACTTC. Amino acid sequence: CASSRGPYYEQYF.

The chain links TRBV6-5 to TRBJ1-1, with unresolved D. The germline V gene encodes CDR1 MNHEY and CDR2 SVGAGI. The V end lost 0 bases, the J end lost 1 base, and 12 bases lay between the germline ends. This CDR3 region has 16 residues. CDR3: CASSYSSARGNTEAFF. CDR3 nucleotide sequence: TGTGCCAGCAGTTACTCGTCTGCCCGGGGGAACACTGAAGCTTTCTTT.

J is TRBJ1-2 and V is TRBV7-2; D ambiguous. The CDR3 is 15 residues long. Germline lookup yields CDR1 SGHTA and CDR2 FQGNSA. Trimming shortened V by 2 bases and J by 0 bases, and 10 bases separated the two germline ends. The CDR3 sequence: CASSLNPTSNYGYTF. DNA for the CDR3: TGTGCCAGCAGCTTAAATCCGACTTCTAACTATGGCTACACCTTC. The variable domain in full, with the rest retrieved from reference TRBV7-2 and TRBJ1-2, is GAGVSQSPSNKVTEKGKDVELRCDPISGHTALYWYRQSLGQGLEFLIYFQGNSAPDKSGLPSDRFSAERTGGSVSTLTIQRTQQEDSAVYLCASSLNPTSNYGYTFGSGTRLTVV.

This clone was counted a few times. Written as DNA, the CDR3 is TGTGCCAGCAGCCCTGGACTAGCGGGGTCGAATACGCAGTATTTT. It is translated as CASSPGLAGSNTQYF. The V and J genes are TRBV5-4 and TRBJ2-3, with 12 bases identical to TRBD2. Germline lookup yields CDR1 SGHNT and CDR2 YYREEE (reference sequence). With V trimmed by 4 bases and J by 7 bases, 7 bases remained unmatched. The CDR3 length is 15 residues.

The chain has TRBV7-6 and TRBJ1-5; TRBD1 might be the D (6 bases). Trimming removed 5 bases from V and 0 bases from J, with 14 bases in between. Germline values: CDR1 SGHVS, CDR2 FNYEAQ. The CDR3 totals 16 residues. This CDR3 is CASSRGQFYSNQPQHF. The CDR3 DNA sequence: TGTGCCAGCAGCCGAGGACAGTTCTATAGCAATCAGCCCCAGCATTTT.